Presented here are 29 T cell receptor beta chains from one specimen sequenced in a study of shared clonotypes between healthy human individuals. Data came from immunoSEQ multiplex PCR; TCRdb stores just in-frame clones and leaves some out. The sample includes some 2,100,000 clones, 93% of them seen just once. Naive CD8 cells lacked CD45RO, underwent positive selection for CCR7 and left out terminally differentiated effector memory CD45RA+ cells. The specimen was naive CD8+ T cells from PBMCs. These receptors all stem from a young man in good health. Some clones in this sample may be carry-over from other donors' samples.

The genes are TRBV7-9 and TRBJ2-7, with TRBD2 identical over 11 bases. In germline, CDR1 is SEHNR, CDR2 FQNEAQ (reference sequence). The CDR3 totals 16 residues. Losses at the gene ends were 5 bases for V and 4 bases for J; bases not matched to a gene: 10. The CDR3 DNA reads TGTGCCAGCAGCCTCGGGCCTAGCGGGAGGTGGTACGAGCAGTACTTC. Protein product: CASSLGPSGRWYEQYF.

The V and J genes are TRBV2 and TRBJ1-5; weak D call: TRBD1 (6 bases). Germline values: CDR1 SNHLY, CDR2 FYNNEI. The V end lost 3 bases, the J end lost 2 bases, and 17 bases lay between the germline ends. The CDR3 is 17 amino acids. CDR3 amino acids: CASSDWGTSGGNQPQHF. In DNA, the CDR3 is TGTGCCAGCAGTGATTGGGGGACCTCAGGGGGCAATCAGCCCCAGCATTTT.

The chain has TRBV7-9 and TRBJ2-2; the D gene is possibly TRBD2 (5 bases). Germline V gene sequence: CDR1 SEHNR, CDR2 FQNEAQ (reference sequence). V was clipped by 5 bases and J by 2 bases, with 9 bases between them. This CDR3 is 14 amino acids long. The DNA for the CDR3 is TGTGCCAGCAGCCCCCGGGGTAACACCGGGGAGCTGTTTTTT. Translated: CASSPRGNTGELFF.

The rearrangement links TRBV7-3 to TRBJ1-1; 8 nucleotides agree with TRBD1. V gave up 4 bases and J gave up 4 bases; unmatched junction bases: 11. The CDR3 is 16 amino acids. The germline gives CDR1 SGHTA, CDR2 FQGTGA. The CDR3 region is CASSSRHGTGATEAFF. CDR3 nucleotides: TGTGCCAGCAGCTCGAGACACGGGACAGGAGCCACTGAAGCTTTCTTT.

This clone was seen a single time. This chain connects TRBV7-2 to TRBJ2-2; no reliable D call. The CDR3 totals 13 residues. With 2 bases removed from V and 5 bases from J, the gap between germline ends came to 6 bases. CDR1 SGHTA and CDR2 FQGNSA come from the germline V gene. CDR3 coding DNA: TGTGCCAGCAGCTTAATAGGAACCGGGGAGCTGTTTTTT. It encodes CASSLIGTGELFF.

This chain uses TRBV19 with TRBJ1-5; no firm D call. Germline CDR1 is LNHDA and CDR2 is SQIVND (reference sequence). Trimming left V 0 bases short and J 3 bases short, with 15 bases between. The CDR3 runs 17 residues. CDR3 nucleotide sequence: TGTGCCAGTAGTATAGACCACGCGGGCAGCCACAATCAGCCCCAGCATTTT. Translation: CASSIDHAGSHNQPQHF.

The chain couples TRBV19 to TRBJ1-2; TRBD1 matches at 9 bases. Germline V gene sequence: CDR1 LNHDA, CDR2 SQIVND (reference sequence). With V trimmed by 10 bases and J by 2 bases, 8 bases remained unmatched. CDR3 length: 14 amino acids. The CDR3 DNA follows: TGTGCCACGATCGGGACAGGGCTAAACTATGGCTACACCTTC. Residues: CATIGTGLNYGYTF.

The chain has TRBV7-7 and TRBJ2-7; the D gene is possibly TRBD2 (5 bases). Deletions cut 4 bases from V and 6 bases from J, with 13 bases between. Germline values: CDR1 SSHAT, CDR2 FNYEAQ (reference sequence). CDR3 length equals 13 residues. CDR3 bases: TGTGCCAGCAGCTCCCTTCTTGCGGGCGAGCAGTACTTC. It translates to CASSSLLAGEQYF. Based on the CDR3 plus reference TRBV7-7 and TRBJ2-7, the full variable domain is GAGVSQSPRYKVTKRGQDVTLRCDPISSHATLYWYQQALGQGPEFLTYFNYEAQPDKSGLPSDRFSAERPEGSISTLTIQRTEQRDSAMYRCASSSLLAGEQYFGPGTRLTVT.

The genes are TRBV7-9 and TRBJ2-3, with D possibly being TRBD1 (5 bases). The CDR3 is 15 amino acids. The V and J ends lost 5 bases and 2 bases respectively, with 14 bases between them. Per germline, CDR1 SEHNR and CDR2 FQNEAQ (reference sequence). This CDR3 reads CASSPSQGFTDTQYF. CDR3 in DNA: TGTGCCAGCAGCCCCAGCCAGGGATTCACAGATACGCAGTATTTT. Together with reference TRBV7-9 and TRBJ2-3, the CDR3 gives the full variable domain: DTGVSQNPRHKITKRGQNVTFRCDPISEHNRLYWYRQTLGQGPEFLTYFQNEAQLEKSRLLSDRFSAERPKGSFSTLEIQRTEQGDSAMYLCASSPSQGFTDTQYFGPGTRLTVL.

This sequence joins TRBV27 and TRBJ2-7; TRBD1 agrees at 7 bases. V was clipped by 4 bases and J by 0 bases; unmatched bases: 3. The CDR3 consists of 14 residues. Germline V gene lookup returns CDR1 MNHEY and CDR2 SMNVEV (reference sequence). This chain's CDR3 is CASSSTGYSYEQYF. The CDR3 nucleotides are TGTGCCAGCAGTTCGACAGGGTACTCCTACGAGCAGTACTTC.

J is TRBJ2-2 and V is TRBV30; 9 bases align to TRBD2. Trimming cost V 4 bases and J 4 bases; bases outside gene matches: 4. The CDR3 sequence is 14 residues long. Germline assignment: CDR1 GTSNPN and CDR2 SVGIG (reference sequence). DNA for the CDR3: TGTGCCTGGAAGGGGGGACTAGCCACCGGGGAGCTGTTTTTT. Protein: CAWKGGLATGELFF.

The rearrangement joins TRBV27 to TRBJ1-1, with TRBD1 as a possible D gene (6 bases). Germline V gene data show CDR1 as MNHEY and CDR2 as SMNVEV (reference sequence). The germline V and J ends were trimmed by 6 bases and 4 bases, with 12 bases remaining between them. This CDR3 region has 13 residues. In DNA, the CDR3 is TGTGCCAGCAGCGTCGCAGGGGCCACTGAAGCTTTCTTT. As protein: CASSVAGATEAFF.

The V and J genes are TRBV7-3 and TRBJ2-1; 12 bases fit TRBD2. Germline values: CDR1 SGHTA, CDR2 FQGTGA. The CDR3 loop spans 16 amino acids. V lost 5 bases to trimming and J lost 3 bases; unmatched junction nucleotides: 5. Here the CDR3 reads CASSLTSGSVYNEQFF. In DNA, the CDR3 is TGTGCCAGCAGCCTGACTAGCGGGAGCGTCTACAATGAGCAGTTCTTC.

This clone came up once. The chain employs TRBV16 and TRBJ1-1; no clear D. Germline V CDR1 and CDR2: KGHSY, FQNENV. V lost 0 bases and J 8 bases, leaving 10 bases between the germline ends. The CDR3 runs to 13 residues. The CDR3 loop is CASSQSWAQEAFF. In nucleotides, the CDR3 is TGTGCCAGCAGCCAATCGTGGGCTCAAGAAGCTTTCTTT.

The chain couples TRBV7-9 to TRBJ2-1, with 7 positions matching TRBD1. This CDR3 contains 12 residues. Germline V gene lookup returns CDR1 SEHNR and CDR2 FQNEAQ (reference sequence). The V and J ends lost 5 bases and 14 bases, in that order; junction bases with no gene match: 9. The CDR3 is CASSPDRLMEFF. DNA for the CDR3: TGTGCCAGCAGCCCGGACAGGTTAATGGAGTTCTTC.

The rearrangement uses TRBV6-5 and TRBJ1-5; no clear D. The length of the CDR3 is 13 residues. Per the germline V gene, CDR1 is MNHEY and CDR2 is SVGAGI. V lost 2 bases and J lost 6, with 8 bases in between. The CDR3 region is CASSYRFGQPQHF. CDR3 DNA sequence: TGTGCCAGCAGTTACCGTTTCGGTCAGCCCCAGCATTTT.

The chain links TRBV6-1 to TRBJ1-5; D is possibly TRBD1 (6 bases). This CDR3 is built from 14 residues. The germline V gene encodes CDR1 MNHNS and CDR2 SASEGT. Trimming pared 4 bases from V and 6 bases from J, leaving 13 bases between. The CDR3 here is CASSAPRTVQPQHF. The CDR3 DNA reads as TGTGCCAGCAGTGCACCACGGACAGTTCAGCCCCAGCATTTT.

In regard to this clone: One junction end disagrees with the germline gene, perhaps due to a read error. The V and J genes are TRBV29-1 and TRBJ2-7; D uncertain. This CDR3 comprises 13 residues. From germline, CDR1 is SQVTM and CDR2 ANQGSEA. DNA for the CDR3: TGCAGCGTGGAAGTGGGGTTGCGATACGAGCAGTACTTC. Translation gives CSVEVGLRYEQYF.

This sequence joins TRBV9 and TRBJ1-2; D possibly corresponds to TRBD1 (5 bases). Trimming left V 3 bases short and J 8 bases short, with 14 bases between. Per the germline V gene, CDR1 is SGDLS and CDR2 is YYNGEE. The CDR3 contains 13 residues. In DNA form, the CDR3 reads TGTGCCAGCAGCGCGGACACTGGCTACGGCTACACCTTC. As protein: CASSADTGYGYTF.

The rearrangement uses TRBV7-9 and TRBJ2-5; TRBD1 aligns across 12 bases. The CDR3 runs 17 residues. Germline assignment: CDR1 SEHNR and CDR2 FQNEAQ (reference sequence). V gave up 3 bases and J gave up 3 bases; unmatched junction bases: 8. In nucleotides, the CDR3 is TGTGCCAGCAGCTTTCCTTTGGGGACAGGGGGCAAAGAGACCCAGTACTTC. Protein sequence: CASSFPLGTGGKETQYF.

This clone was found once. The chain employs TRBV5-6 and TRBJ2-3, with 9 bases lining up with TRBD2. Trimming at V came to 4 bases and at J to 2 bases, leaving 11 bases not matched to a gene. The V gene's germline CDR1 is SGHDT and CDR2 YYEEEE. The CDR3 runs 17 residues. CDR3 sequence reads: CASSGPLLAGITDTQYF. DNA for the CDR3: TGTGCCAGCAGCGGTCCCCTCCTAGCGGGAATCACAGATACGCAGTATTTT.

The chain combines TRBV6-5 with TRBJ2-7; D not resolved. The CDR3 length is 12 residues. Per the germline V gene, CDR1 is MNHEY and CDR2 is SVGAGI. Trimming removed 5 bases at V and 2 bases at J, with 7 bases between. The chain's CDR3 is CASSPTPYEQYF. CDR3 DNA sequence: TGTGCCAGCAGTCCTACTCCCTACGAGCAGTACTTC.

About this clone itself: The sample has other DNA sequences that encode this CDR3 too. V is TRBV7-9 and J is TRBJ2-5; 13 bases line up with TRBD2. The junction had 2 bases not matched to a gene; V was cut back by 5 bases and J by 2 bases. The CDR3 spans 15 residues. Germline V gene data show CDR1 as SEHNR and CDR2 as FQNEAQ (reference sequence). The CDR3 is CASSPGLAGQETQYF. The CDR3 DNA reads as TGTGCCAGCAGCCCGGGACTAGCGGGGCAAGAGACCCAGTACTTC. The full variable domain, completed using reference TRBV7-9 and TRBJ2-5, is DTGVSQNPRHKITKRGQNVTFRCDPISEHNRLYWYRQTLGQGPEFLTYFQNEAQLEKSRLLSDRFSAERPKGSFSTLEIQRTEQGDSAMYLCASSPGLAGQETQYFGPGTRLLVL.

The J gene is TRBJ1-3, the V gene TRBV15, with D uncertain. V lost 2 bases and J 0 bases, leaving 11 bases between the germline ends. Germline CDR1 LNHNV, CDR2 YYDKDF (reference sequence). The CDR3 consists of 16 residues. The CDR3 is CATSRPRVSSGNTIYF. For the CDR3, the DNA is TGTGCCACCAGCAGACCCCGGGTGAGCTCTGGAAACACCATATATTTT.

This sequence joins TRBV7-9 and TRBJ1-1, with TRBD1 matching 7 bases. J lost 10 bases, V lost 3 bases, and 14 bases had no gene match. The CDR3 is made up of 15 amino acids. Germline-derived CDR1 and CDR2 are SEHNR and FQNEAQ (reference sequence). CDR3 sequence: CASSLGGQAHITAFF. CDR3 nucleotide sequence: TGTGCCAGCAGCTTGGGCGGACAGGCGCATATAACAGCTTTCTTT.

About this clone: At the DNA level, this CDR3 is encoded by other sequences in the same sample as well. The chain combines TRBV9 with TRBJ2-7; no reliable D call. Trimming stripped 0 bases from V and 0 bases from J, with 7 bases between. This CDR3 contains 14 residues. Germline V gives CDR1 SGDLS, CDR2 YYNGEE. The CDR3 region is CASSVAGLSYEQYF. The DNA of the CDR3 is TGTGCCAGCAGCGTAGCGGGCCTCTCCTACGAGCAGTACTTC.

J is TRBJ2-5 and V is TRBV6-6; maybe TRBD1 (7 bases). The CDR3 totals 15 residues. CDR1 is MNHNY and CDR2 is SVGAGI in the germline V gene (reference sequence). Trimming removed 6 bases from V and 0 bases from J, with 14 bases in between. CDR3 DNA: TGTGCCAGCAGGCGAACCAGGGGGGACCAAGAGACCCAGTACTTC. Encoded protein: CASRRTRGDQETQYF.

The V gene is TRBV11-1, the J gene TRBJ1-1; unclear D gene. The germline V gene has CDR1 SGHAT and CDR2 FQDESV (reference sequence). V was cut by 6 bases and J by 1 base, with 9 bases left in between. This CDR3 has 13 amino acids. This CDR3 is CASSSEPNTEAFF. The CDR3, as DNA: TGTGCCAGCAGTTCCGAGCCGAACACTGAAGCTTTCTTT.

This chain uses TRBV11-1 with TRBJ2-1; 9 nucleotides agree with TRBD1. V shed 3 bases, J shed 6 bases, and the junction held 3 bases outside the gene matches. This CDR3 has 14 residues. CDR1 is SGHAT and CDR2 is FQDESV in the germline V gene (reference sequence). The CDR3 region is CASSFGTGSNEQFF. The CDR3 DNA reads TGTGCCAGCAGCTTTGGGACAGGGTCCAATGAGCAGTTCTTC. Full variable domain (outside the CDR3, taken from reference TRBV11-1 and TRBJ2-1): EAEVAQSPRYKITEKSQAVAFWCDPISGHATLYWYRQILGQGPELLVQFQDESVVDDSQLPKDRFSAERLKGVDSTLKIQPAELGDSAMYLCASSFGTGSNEQFFGPGTRLTVL.